Listed here are 8 T cell receptor beta chains from one sample, sequenced in a study of OX40 agonist ivuxolimab in advanced cancers. The method was immunoSEQ multiplex PCR; TCRdb's version includes in-frame clones alone and lacks a portion of them. The sample records around 65,000 clones, about 90% being singletons. The sequencing here drew on CD4+ or CD8+ T cells sorted from blood, taken in a trial of the OX40 agonist ivuxolimab. The origin of the receptors is an adult with an advanced solid tumor such as melanoma, head and neck, liver or kidney cancer.

This chain uses TRBV10-3 with TRBJ2-5, with 11 nucleotides matching TRBD2. The germline V gene has CDR1 ENHRY and CDR2 SYGVKD. The V and J ends lost 5 bases and 3 bases, in that order; junction bases with no gene match: 5. The CDR3 has 15 residues. The CDR3 protein is CAISFSGGEKETQYF. DNA for the CDR3: TGTGCCATCAGTTTTAGCGGGGGGGAGAAAGAGACCCAGTACTTC.

The rearrangement uses TRBV5-1 and TRBJ1-1, with 8 bases fitting TRBD1. Germline CDR1 is SGHRS and CDR2 is YFSETQ. CDR3 length: 15 amino acids. With 4 bases clipped from V and 1 base from J, the junction kept 6 bases outside the gene matches. CDR3 in amino acids: CASSDSDRENTEAFF. The CDR3 coding sequence is TGCGCCAGCAGCGATTCGGACAGGGAGAACACTGAAGCTTTCTTT.

The chain employs TRBV6-1 and TRBJ2-4, with TRBD1 matching over 7 bases. The CDR3 covers 15 residues. V shed 5 bases and J 6 bases; nucleotides not matched to a gene: 10. Looked up from germline, CDR1 is MNHNS and CDR2 is SASEGT. CDR3 protein: CASSPAITGVNIQYF. In nucleotides, the CDR3 is TGTGCCAGCAGTCCCGCGATAACAGGGGTAAACATTCAGTACTTC.

The chain recombines TRBV18 with TRBJ2-3, with TRBD2 matching over 9 bases. This CDR3 contains 14 residues. CDR1 KGHSH and CDR2 LQKENI come from the germline V gene. V gave up 4 bases and J gave up 3 bases; unmatched junction bases: 2. The CDR3 DNA is TGTGCCAGCTCACGACTAGCGGAAACAGATACGCAGTATTTT. As protein: CASSRLAETDTQYF.

This clone was detected only a few times. This chain uses TRBV6-1 with TRBJ1-3; 10 bases fit TRBD1. The CDR3 sequence is 18 residues long. After removal of 3 bases from V and 4 bases from J, the junction contained 12 bases not matched to a gene. CDR1 and CDR2 (germline): MNHNS, SASEGT. The CDR3 reads CASSEYSSGTGVGNTIYF. The CDR3 DNA reads as TGTGCCAGCAGTGAGTACTCGTCGGGGACAGGGGTCGGAAACACCATATATTTT.

The chain combines TRBV11-3 with TRBJ2-5, with TRBD2 identical over 7 bases. After removal of 5 bases from V and 1 base from J, the junction contained 1 base not matched to a gene. The CDR3 runs to 13 residues. Germline values: CDR1 SGHNT, CDR2 YENEEA. The CDR3 loop is CASSRLAQETQYF. The CDR3 coding sequence is TGTGCCAGCAGCCGACTAGCCCAAGAGACCCAGTACTTC.

The chain links TRBV6-5 to TRBJ2-5, with 8 positions matching TRBD1. CDR3 length: 14 amino acids. Germline V gene lookup returns CDR1 MNHEY and CDR2 SVGAGI. The V gene end was trimmed by 5 bases and the J gene end by 2 bases; junction bases not matched to a gene: 4. The CDR3 sequence is CASSGQGFQETQYF. The CDR3, as DNA: TGTGCCAGCAGTGGACAGGGTTTTCAAGAGACCCAGTACTTC.

The rearrangement joins TRBV19 to TRBJ2-2; 8 nucleotides match TRBD1. V shed 3 bases, J shed 6 bases, and the junction held 12 bases outside the gene matches. The CDR3 consists of 17 residues. From germline, CDR1 is LNHDA and CDR2 SQIVND (reference sequence). Here the CDR3 DNA reads TGTGCCAGTAGTATCCTCGGGACAGGCAAGCGTCCCGGGGAGCTGTTTTTT. As protein: CASSILGTGKRPGELFF.